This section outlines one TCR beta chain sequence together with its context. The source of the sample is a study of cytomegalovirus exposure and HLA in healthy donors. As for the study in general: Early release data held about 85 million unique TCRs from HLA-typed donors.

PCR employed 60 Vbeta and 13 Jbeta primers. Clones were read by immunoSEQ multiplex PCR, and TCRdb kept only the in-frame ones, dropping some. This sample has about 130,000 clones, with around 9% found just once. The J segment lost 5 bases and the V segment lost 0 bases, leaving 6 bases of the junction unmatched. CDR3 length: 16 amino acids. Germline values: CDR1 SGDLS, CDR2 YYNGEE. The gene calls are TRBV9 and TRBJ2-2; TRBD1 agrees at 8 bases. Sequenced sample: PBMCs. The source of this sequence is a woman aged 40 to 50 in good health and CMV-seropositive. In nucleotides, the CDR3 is TGTGCCAGCAGCGTAGCGGCAGGGGGCGGTACCGGGGAGCTGTTTTTT. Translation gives CASSVAAGGGTGELFF. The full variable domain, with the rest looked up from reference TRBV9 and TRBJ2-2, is DSGVTQTPKHLITATGQRVTLRCSPRSGDLSVYWYQQSLDQGLQFLIQYYNGEERAKGNILERFSAQQFPDLHSELNLSSLELGDSALYFCASSVAAGGGTGELFFGEGSRLTVL.